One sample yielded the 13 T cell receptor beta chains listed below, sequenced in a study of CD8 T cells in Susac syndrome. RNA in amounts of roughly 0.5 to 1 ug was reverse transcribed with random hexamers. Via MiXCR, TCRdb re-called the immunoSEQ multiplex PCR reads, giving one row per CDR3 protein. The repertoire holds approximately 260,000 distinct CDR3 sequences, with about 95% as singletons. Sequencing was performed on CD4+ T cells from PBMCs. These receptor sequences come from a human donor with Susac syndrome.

CDR3 DNA: TGTGCCAGCAGCGGCAACCGGGACAGGGGCTCTTACGAGCAGTACTTC. Encoded protein: CASSGNRDRGSYEQYF. The J gene is TRBJ2-7, the V gene TRBV9; 10 nucleotides line up with TRBD1. CDR1 is SGDLS and CDR2 is YYNGEE in the germline V gene. CDR3 length equals 16 residues. J was trimmed by 4 bases and V by 3 bases; bases with no gene match: 10.

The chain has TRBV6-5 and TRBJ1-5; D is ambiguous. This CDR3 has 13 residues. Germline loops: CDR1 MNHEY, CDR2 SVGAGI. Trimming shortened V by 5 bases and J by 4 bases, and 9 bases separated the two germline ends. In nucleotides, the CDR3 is TGTGCCAGCAGTACTAGGGCGAATCAGCCCCAGCATTTT. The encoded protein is CASSTRANQPQHF.

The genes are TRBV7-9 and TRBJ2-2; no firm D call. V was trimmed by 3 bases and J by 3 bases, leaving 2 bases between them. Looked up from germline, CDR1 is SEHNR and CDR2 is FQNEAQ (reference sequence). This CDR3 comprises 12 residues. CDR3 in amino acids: CASSFYTGELFF. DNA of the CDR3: TGTGCCAGCAGCTTCTACACCGGGGAGCTGTTTTTT.

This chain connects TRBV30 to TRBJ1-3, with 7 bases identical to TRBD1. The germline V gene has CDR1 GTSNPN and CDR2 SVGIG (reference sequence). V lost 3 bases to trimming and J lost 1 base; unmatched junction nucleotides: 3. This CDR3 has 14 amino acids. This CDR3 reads CAWRPGQSGNTIYF. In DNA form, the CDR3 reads TGTGCCTGGAGGCCGGGACAGTCTGGAAACACCATATATTTT.

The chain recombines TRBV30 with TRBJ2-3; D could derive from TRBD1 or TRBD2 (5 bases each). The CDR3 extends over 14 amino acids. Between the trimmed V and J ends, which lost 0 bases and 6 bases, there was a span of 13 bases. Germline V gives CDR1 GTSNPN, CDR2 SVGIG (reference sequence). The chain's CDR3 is CAWSVRGALDTQYF. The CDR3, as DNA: TGTGCCTGGAGTGTACGAGGGGCGTTGGATACGCAGTATTTT.

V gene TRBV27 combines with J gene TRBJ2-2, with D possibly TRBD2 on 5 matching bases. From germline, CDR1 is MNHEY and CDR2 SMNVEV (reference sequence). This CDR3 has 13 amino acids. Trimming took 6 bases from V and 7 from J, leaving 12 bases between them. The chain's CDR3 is CASRRDLGGELFF. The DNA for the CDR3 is TGTGCCAGCAGGAGGGATTTGGGCGGGGAGCTGTTTTTT.

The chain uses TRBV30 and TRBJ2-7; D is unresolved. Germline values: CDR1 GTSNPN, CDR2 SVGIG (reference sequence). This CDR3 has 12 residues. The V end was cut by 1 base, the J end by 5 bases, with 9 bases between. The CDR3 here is CAWSARPHEQYF. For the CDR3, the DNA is TGTGCCTGGAGTGCTCGCCCTCACGAGCAGTACTTC.

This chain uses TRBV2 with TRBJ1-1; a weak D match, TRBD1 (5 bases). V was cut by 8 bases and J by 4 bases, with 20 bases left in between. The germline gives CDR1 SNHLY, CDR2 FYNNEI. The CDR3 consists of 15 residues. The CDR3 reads CASERTRDLSTEAFF. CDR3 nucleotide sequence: TGTGCCAGCGAGAGAACCAGGGATTTGAGCACTGAAGCTTTCTTT.

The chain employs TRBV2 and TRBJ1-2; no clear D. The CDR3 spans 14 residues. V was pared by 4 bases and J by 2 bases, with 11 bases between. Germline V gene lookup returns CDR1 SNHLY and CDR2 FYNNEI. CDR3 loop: CASSGDTENYGYTF. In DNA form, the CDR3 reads TGTGCCAGCAGTGGCGACACAGAGAACTATGGCTACACCTTC.

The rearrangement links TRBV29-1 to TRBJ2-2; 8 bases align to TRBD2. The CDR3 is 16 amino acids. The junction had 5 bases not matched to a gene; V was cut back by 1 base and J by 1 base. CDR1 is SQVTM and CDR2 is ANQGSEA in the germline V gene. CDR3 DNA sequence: TGCAGCGTTGAAGCCGCGGCGGGGGGGAACACCGGGGAGCTGTTTTTT. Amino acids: CSVEAAAGGNTGELFF.

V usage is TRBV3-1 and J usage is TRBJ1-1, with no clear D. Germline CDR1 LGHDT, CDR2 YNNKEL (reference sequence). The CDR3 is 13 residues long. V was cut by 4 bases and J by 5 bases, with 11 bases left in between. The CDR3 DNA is TGTGCCAGCAGCCTTAACCCGGGGACTGAAGCTTTCTTT. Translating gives CASSLNPGTEAFF.

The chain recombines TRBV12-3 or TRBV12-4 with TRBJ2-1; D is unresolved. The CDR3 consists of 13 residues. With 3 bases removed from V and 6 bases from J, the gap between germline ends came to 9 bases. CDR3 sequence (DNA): TGTGCCAGCAGTTTTTTCGAAGCCAATGAGCAGTTCTTC. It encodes CASSFFEANEQFF.

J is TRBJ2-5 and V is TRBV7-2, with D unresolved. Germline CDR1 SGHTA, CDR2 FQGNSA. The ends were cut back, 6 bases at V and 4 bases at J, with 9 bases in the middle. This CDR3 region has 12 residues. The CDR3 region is CASSAYRETQYF. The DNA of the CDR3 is TGTGCCAGCAGTGCTTATAGAGAGACCCAGTACTTC.